A single sample gave rise to the 23 T cell receptor beta chains below, sequenced in a study of radiotherapy plus CTLA-4 blockade in lung cancer. The table came from immunoSEQ multiplex PCR; TCRdb's copy has only in-frame clones and leaves some out. The sample lists tens of thousands of clones, 77% occurring once. The sequences come from peripheral blood, collected from a patient treated with radiotherapy plus ipilimumab. These receptor sequences come from a human donor with non-small cell lung cancer who had a partial response to radiotherapy plus ipilimumab.

J is TRBJ1-4 and V is TRBV28, with 10 bases fitting TRBD1. CDR1 and CDR2 from the germline V gene are MDHEN and SYDVKM. The CDR3 extends over 16 amino acids. V was clipped by 5 bases and J by 7 bases; unmatched bases: 10. DNA for the CDR3: TGTGCCAGCAGTACCCCCCGGACAGGGGGAAGTGAAAAACTGTTTTTT. Encoded protein: CASSTPRTGGSEKLFF.

The rearrangement joins TRBV15 to TRBJ2-2; D may be TRBD1 (6 bases). The CDR3 extends over 18 amino acids. V was clipped by 0 bases and J by 4 bases, with 18 bases between them. Germline V gene data show CDR1 as LNHNV and CDR2 as YYDKDF (reference sequence). DNA for the CDR3: TGTGCCACCAGCAGAGATCCGGTTTCAGGGGCGAGCACCGGGGAGCTGTTTTTT. Translated: CATSRDPVSGASTGELFF.

The chain couples TRBV30 to TRBJ1-5; D is possibly TRBD1 (6 bases). Germline values: CDR1 GTSNPN, CDR2 SVGIG (reference sequence). The CDR3 totals 14 residues. V was trimmed by 2 bases and J by 2 bases, leaving 10 bases between them. The CDR3 loop is CAWSISGGNQPQHF. The CDR3 DNA is TGTGCCTGGAGTATTTCAGGGGGCAATCAGCCCCAGCATTTT.

This sequence joins TRBV11-2 and TRBJ2-5, with D perhaps matching TRBD2 (6 bases). Germline V gene data show CDR1 as SGHAT and CDR2 as FQNNGV. V shed 0 bases and J shed 5 bases, with 10 bases lying between them. This CDR3 region has 14 residues. The CDR3 protein is CASSLDLGGETQYF. The CDR3, as DNA: TGTGCCAGCAGCTTAGATCTTGGAGGGGAGACCCAGTACTTC.

CDR3 in DNA: TGTGCCAGCAGCCTACGACAGGGAGCCTACGAGCAGTACTTC. Translated: CASSLRQGAYEQYF. V usage is TRBV13 and J usage is TRBJ2-7, with 7 bases aligning to TRBD1. The CDR3 loop spans 14 amino acids. J gave up 2 bases and V 5 bases, and 6 bases lay outside the gene matches. Germline CDR1 reads PRHDT; CDR2 reads FYEKMQ (reference sequence).

The gene calls are TRBV27 and TRBJ2-5, with 8 bases aligning to TRBD1. Near its end, the DNA agrees better with TRBJ2-7, so the J call may be wrong. Germline assignment: CDR1 MNHEY and CDR2 SMNVEV (reference sequence). CDR3 length: 15 amino acids. The CDR3 spells CASSPGTGDSYEQYF. CDR3 coding DNA: TGTGCCAGCAGTCCTGGGACAGGTGATTCCTACGAGCAGTACTTC.

J is TRBJ2-1 and V is TRBV5-1; the match to TRBD1 covers 7 bases. Losses at the gene ends were 3 bases for V and 8 bases for J; bases not matched to a gene: 2. The CDR3 runs 12 residues. CDR1 is SGHRS and CDR2 is YFSETQ in the germline V gene. DNA of the CDR3: TGCGCCAGCAGCTCGACAGGGTATGAGCAGTTCTTC. It yields the protein CASSSTGYEQFF.

The rearrangement links TRBV2 to TRBJ2-2; tentative D call: TRBD2 (5 bases). The CDR3 extends over 15 amino acids. Germline V gene lookup returns CDR1 SNHLY and CDR2 FYNNEI. V lost 0 bases and J lost 1, with 6 bases in between. The CDR3 spells CASSEARGNTGELFF. CDR3 DNA sequence: TGTGCCAGCAGTGAAGCACGGGGGAACACCGGGGAGCTGTTTTTT.

The chain is built from TRBV10-3 and TRBJ1-2; the D gene is possibly TRBD1 (5 bases). The CDR3 contains 15 residues. The V end lost 0 bases, the J end lost 5 bases, and 13 bases lay between the germline ends. Germline V gene sequence: CDR1 ENHRY, CDR2 SYGVKD. The CDR3 coding sequence is TGTGCCATCAGTGAGTCTACAGGTTGGCGGTATGGCTACACCTTC. Translated, it gives CAISESTGWRYGYTF.

This chain links TRBV28 with TRBJ2-2; D is ambiguous. CDR1 is MDHEN and CDR2 is SYDVKM in the germline V gene. V was shortened by 4 bases and J by 7 bases, with 31 bases between the two germline ends. The CDR3 sequence is 20 residues long. This CDR3 is CASSSLSFASKPWSGGELFF. CDR3 DNA sequence: TGTGCCAGCAGTTCCTTATCCTTTGCGTCAAAGCCTTGGAGTGGCGGGGAGCTGTTTTTT.

J is TRBJ2-7 and V is TRBV5-4; 7 bases are shared with TRBD1. V gave up 0 bases and J gave up 0 bases; unmatched junction bases: 6. In germline, CDR1 is SGHNT, CDR2 YYREEE (reference sequence). The CDR3 runs 16 residues. The CDR3 sequence: CASSLGQGPSSYEQYF. Here the CDR3 DNA reads TGTGCCAGCAGCTTGGGACAGGGTCCGAGCTCCTACGAGCAGTACTTC.

This clone was observed once. The gene calls are TRBV30 and TRBJ2-7, with 7 positions matching TRBD1. The CDR3 loop spans 11 amino acids. CDR1 is GTSNPN and CDR2 is SVGIG in the germline V gene (reference sequence). Trimming cost V 4 bases and J 3 bases; bases outside gene matches: 0. The DNA for the CDR3 is TGTGCCTGGACAGGGGGCTACGAGCAGTACTTC. Translated, it gives CAWTGGYEQYF.

Turning to this clone: Other nucleotide sequences from this sample produce the same CDR3. The chain links TRBV28 to TRBJ1-1; perhaps TRBD1 as D (5 bases). CDR1 and CDR2 from the germline V gene are MDHEN and SYDVKM. This CDR3 region has 13 residues. The V gene lost 10 bases and the J gene lost 1 base, with 13 bases spanning the gap. CDR3 loop: CAITGLGNTEAFF. DNA of the CDR3: TGTGCCATCACAGGTTTGGGGAACACTGAAGCTTTCTTT.

J is TRBJ2-5 and V is TRBV14, with 10 positions matching TRBD1. The CDR3 sequence is 14 residues long. V dropped 5 bases and J dropped 9; count of bases not matched to a gene: 9. CDR1 and CDR2 (germline): SGHDN, FVKESK. In DNA form, the CDR3 reads TGTGCCAGCAGCAGAGACAGGGGGCTTACGGCCCAGTACTTC. Residues: CASSRDRGLTAQYF.

The chain recombines TRBV28 with TRBJ2-1, with 11 bases matching TRBD2. The V and J ends lost 2 bases and 4 bases, in that order; junction bases with no gene match: 1. This CDR3 region has 15 residues. Germline CDR1 and CDR2: MDHEN and SYDVKM. CDR3 in DNA: TGTGCCAGCAGTTTACTAGCGGGGGGATACAATGAGCAGTTCTTC. This gives the protein CASSLLAGGYNEQFF.

This clone has a single count. The chain carries TRBV9 and TRBJ2-2; tentative D call: TRBD2 (6 bases). This CDR3 region has 18 residues. CDR1 and CDR2 (germline): SGDLS, YYNGEE. V shed 3 bases and J shed 3 bases, with 21 bases lying between them. CDR3 amino acids: CASSGTPGLIPHTGELFF. The CDR3 nucleotides are TGTGCCAGCAGCGGGACTCCGGGACTTATTCCACACACCGGGGAGCTGTTTTTT.

The chain employs TRBV27 and TRBJ1-1, with 7 bases matching TRBD1. From germline, CDR1 is MNHEY and CDR2 SMNVEV (reference sequence). Germline trimming cut 3 bases from V and 6 bases from J; bases unmatched to any gene: 16. The CDR3 extends over 17 amino acids. The CDR3 here is CASSLVAQGVFSAEAFF. The CDR3 nucleotides read TGTGCCAGCAGTTTGGTTGCGCAGGGGGTGTTTTCGGCTGAAGCTTTCTTT.

CDR3 loop: CASSRRSGGTSADTQYF. DNA for the CDR3: TGTGCCAGCAGCCGACGGAGCGGGGGGACGTCTGCAGATACGCAGTATTTT. The chain is built from TRBV9 and TRBJ2-3, with 9 bases matching TRBD2. Germline V gives CDR1 SGDLS, CDR2 YYNGEE. V shed 4 bases, J shed 4 bases, and the junction held 13 bases outside the gene matches. The CDR3 totals 17 residues.

J is TRBJ2-3 and V is TRBV4-2; the match to TRBD2 covers 11 bases. The CDR3 length is 14 residues. Germline V lookup: CDR1 LGHNA, CDR2 YNFKEQ. The V gene end was trimmed by 5 bases and the J gene end by 5 bases; junction bases not matched to a gene: 3. The CDR3 here is CASSGTSGVDTQYF. CDR3 DNA sequence: TGTGCCAGCAGCGGGACTAGCGGTGTAGATACGCAGTATTTT.

This chain joins TRBV28 and TRBJ1-1, with no clear D. Germline V lookup: CDR1 MDHEN, CDR2 SYDVKM. This CDR3 contains 14 residues. Between the trimmed V and J ends, which lost 10 bases and 4 bases, there was a span of 19 bases. Here the CDR3 DNA reads TGTGCCATCCGTAATCCAGGAGGATTCACTGAAGCTTTCTTT. Its protein is CAIRNPGGFTEAFF.

The V call is TRBV6-5, the J call TRBJ2-1; no reliable D call. The V gene's germline CDR1 is MNHEY and CDR2 SVGAGI. The CDR3 is 13 amino acids. V lost 7 bases and J 8 bases, leaving 15 bases between the germline ends. The CDR3 region is CASKSNVKDEQFF. The CDR3 bases are TGTGCCAGCAAGAGTAATGTAAAAGATGAGCAGTTCTTC.

The chain has TRBV11-3 and TRBJ2-3; the match to TRBD1 covers 10 bases. J lost 3 bases, V lost 5 bases, and 5 bases had no gene match. The CDR3 covers 15 residues. CDR1 is SGHNT and CDR2 is YENEEA in the germline V gene. CDR3 in amino acids: CASSPGTGVTDTQYF. In DNA, the CDR3 is TGTGCCAGCAGCCCAGGGACAGGGGTGACAGATACGCAGTATTTT.

The chain couples TRBV27 to TRBJ2-5; perhaps TRBD1 as D (5 bases). Trimming stripped 7 bases from V and 5 bases from J, with 14 bases between. The CDR3 has 13 residues. CDR1 MNHEY and CDR2 SMNVEV come from the germline V gene (reference sequence). The CDR3: CASMGQGRETQYF. The CDR3 nucleotides are TGTGCCAGCATGGGGCAGGGTCGGGAGACCCAGTACTTC.